This T cell receptor beta chain came from a study of shared clonotypes between healthy human individuals. This clone was recorded only once. The naive CD8 subset, CD45RO-negative cells positively selected for CCR7, excluded terminally differentiated effector memory CD45RA+ cells. TCRdb's copy holds only in-frame clones and misses some; the assay was immunoSEQ multiplex PCR. The data hold around 2,000,000 clones, with approximately 94% observed a single time. Germline CDR1 and CDR2: SGHTA and FQGTGA. CDR3 size: 13 residues. V lost 5 bases to trimming and J lost 1 base, with 8 bases between them. The V gene is TRBV7-3, the J gene TRBJ1-1; no firm D call. Sequenced: naive CD8+ T cells sorted from blood. The receptor was derived from a man aged 18 to 29 in good health. The CDR3 DNA is TGTGCCAGCAGCCCGGATACGAACACTGAAGCTTTCTTT. It encodes CASSPDTNTEAFF.